A selection of T cell receptor beta chains follows, all from one sample in a study of blood T cell repertoires in COVID-19. Repertoires were generated with immunoSEQ multiplex PCR, while TCRdb's copy carries only in-frame clones and drops some. This sample carries 250,000 to 400,000 clones, about 91% of them seen once, and the ten largest clones take about 1.5%. The sequenced sample consisted of peripheral blood. The receptors were sampled from a woman aged 25-40 years with COVID-19, enrolled during active disease. CDR3s include the opening cysteine and the closing phenylalanine or tryptophan. A D gene is named only where the DNA matches it firmly. Not all rows give a size; the values are once, few, many and, for expanded clones, a class.

TRBV5-1	NA	TRBJ2-3	NA	TGCGCCAGCAGCTGGGCTTCGGCAGGCACAGATACGCAGTATTTT	CASSWASAGTDTQYF
TRBV3-1/TRBV3-2	NA	TRBJ1-2	NA	TGTGCCAGCAGCCAAACATGGGGCAGGGACTCTGGCTACACCTTC	CASSQTWGRDSGYTF
TRBV7-3	NA	TRBJ1-1	NA	TGTGCCAGCAGCTTACAACAGAACACTGAAGCTTTCTTT	CASSLQQNTEAFF
TRBV3-1/TRBV3-2	NA	TRBJ2-1	NA	TGTGCCAGCAGCCAAGAAGTGGGGACAATCCAGTTCTTC	CASSQEVGTIQFF
TRBV9	NA	TRBJ2-7	TRBD1	TGTGCCAGCAGCGCCGCCGGGACAGGGGGCCTCTACGAGCAGTACTTC	CASSAAGTGGLYEQYF
TRBV27	NA	TRBJ1-2	NA	TGTGCCAGCAGTTTGTTTGGGGGGAATGATGGCTACACCTTC	CASSLFGGNDGYTF
TRBV5-4	NA	TRBJ1-1	NA	TGTGCCAGCAGCTGGGGCAGGGCGAACACTGAAGCTTTCTTT	CASSWGRANTEAFF
TRBV30	NA	TRBJ1-2	TRBD1	TGTGCCTGGAGCCCGGACAGGCTCTATGGCTACACCTTC	CAWSPDRLYGYTF
TRBV27	NA	TRBJ1-4	NA	TGTGCCAGCAGTTCCGGTGGTAGGGGTAATGAAAAACTGTTTTTT	CASSSGGRGNEKLFF
TRBV28	NA	TRBJ1-5	TRBD1	TGTGCCAGCAGTTCCCACCGGGACAGGGATCTTAGCAATCAGCCCCAGCATTTT	CASSSHRDRDLSNQPQHF
TRBV19	NA	TRBJ1-2	TRBD1	TGTGCCAGTAGTTACACCTGGGACAGCAACTATGGCTACACCTTC	CASSYTWDSNYGYTF
TRBV5-5	NA	TRBJ2-7	TRBD1	TGTGCCAGCAGCTTGGGACAGGGAAACTCCTACGAGCAGTACTTC	CASSLGQGNSYEQYF
TRBV5-4	NA	TRBJ1-2	NA	TGTGCCAGCAGCTTGCAGGGTTTGGATGGCTACACCTTC	CASSLQGLDGYTF
TRBV6-2/TRBV6-3	NA	TRBJ1-1	NA	TGTGCCAGCAGTGGAACAGGCAGCCCCGGAGCTTTCTTT	CASSGTGSPGAFF
TRBV5-4	NA	TRBJ1-2	TRBD1	TGTGCCAGCAGCCCCAAGGGGCCCCAGGGGGACTATGGCTACACCTTC	CASSPKGPQGDYGYTF
TRBV4-2	NA	TRBJ1-4	NA	TGTGCCAGCAGCCCCGGGGGGGCTTCGGCAAATGAAAAACTGTTTTTT	CASSPGGASANEKLFF
TRBV9	NA	TRBJ1-2	TRBD1	TGTGCCAGCAGCGGACGGCCAGGGGGCAATGGCTACACCTTC	CASSGRPGGNGYTF
TRBV7-2	NA	TRBJ1-2	NA	TGTGCCAGCAGCATATCTCCCGGGACTAATGGCTACACCTTC	CASSISPGTNGYTF
TRBV7-8	NA	TRBJ1-2	NA	TGTGCCAGCAGCTTGGAGTACAGGGAAACTAACTATGGCTACACCTTC	CASSLEYRETNYGYTF
TRBV7-9	NA	TRBJ2-6	NA	TGTGCCAGCAGCCTAACAGGTTCTGGGGCCAACGTCCTGACTTTC	CASSLTGSGANVLTF
TRBV7-6	NA	TRBJ2-3	TRBD1	TGTGCCAGCAGCCTAAGGGACAGAGGCACAGATACGCAGTATTTT	CASSLRDRGTDTQYF
TRBV30	NA	TRBJ1-4	NA	TGTGCCTGGAGTGAGGGGTATCCAACTAATGAAAAACTGTTTTTT	CAWSEGYPTNEKLFF
TRBV5-4	NA	TRBJ2-2	TRBD2	TGTGCCAGCAGCTTCGGCGGGGGGTCGAACACCGGGGAGCTGTTTTTT	CASSFGGGSNTGELFF
TRBV19	NA	TRBJ2-7	TRBD1	TGTGCCAGTAGTCCGGGACAGGGCGACTACGAGCAGTACTTC	CASSPGQGDYEQYF
TRBV6-2/TRBV6-3	NA	TRBJ2-2	TRBD2	TGTGCCAGCAGCTCACTAGCGGCCGGGGAGCTGTTTTTT	CASSSLAAGELFF
TRBV5-1	once	TRBJ2-5	NA	TGCGCCAGCAGCTTGGCTAACAGGGATCAAGAGACCCAGTACTTC	CASSLANRDQETQYF
TRBV6-5	few	TRBJ1-1	NA	TGTGCCAGTCAACTAGGGAACACTGAAGCTTTCTTT	CASQLGNTEAFF
TRBV18	NA	TRBJ2-5	NA	TGTGCCAGCTCACCACGCCAGCAAGAGACCCAGTACTTC	CASSPRQQETQYF
TRBV6-5	NA	TRBJ1-6	NA	TGTGCCAGCAGTTACCGACAGTATAATTCACCCCTCCACTTT	CASSYRQYNSPLHF
TRBV6-1	NA	TRBJ1-2	NA	TGTGCCAGCAGTGACGGAGGTTTTGGTCCGTATGGCTACACCTTC	CASSDGGFGPYGYTF
TRBV19	NA	TRBJ1-5	NA	TGTGCCAGTAGTATGGGAGGATTTGGGCAGCCCCAGCATTTT	CASSMGGFGQPQHF
TRBV27	NA	TRBJ2-5	NA	TGTGCCAGCAGTTTATCCGGGAAAGAGACCCAGTACTTC	CASSLSGKETQYF
TRBV5-5	NA	TRBJ2-1	TRBD2	TGTGCCAGCAGCGACGAGATGACTAGCGGGGGGTCGCAGTTCTTC	CASSDEMTSGGSQFF
TRBV11-2	once	TRBJ2-1	NA	TGTGCCAGCAGCTCATCACTAGATTTGGGTGAGCAGTTCTTC	CASSSSLDLGEQFF
TRBV5-4	NA	TRBJ2-7	TRBD1	TGTGCCAGCAGCTTTGGGACAGGGGCCTACGAGCAGTACTTC	CASSFGTGAYEQYF
TRBV18	NA	TRBJ1-6	TRBD1	TGTGCCAGCTCACCGGGGACAGGGACTAATTCACCCCTCCACTTT	CASSPGTGTNSPLHF
TRBV15	NA	TRBJ2-5	TRBD1	TGTGCCACCAGCGTACAAGACAGGGGGGGAAAGACCCAGTACTTC	CATSVQDRGGKTQYF
TRBV4-2	NA	TRBJ2-1	NA	TGTGCCAGCAGCGGCAGTGTGCTCTCCTACAATGAGCAGTTCTTC	CASSGSVLSYNEQFF
TRBV5-1	NA	TRBJ2-5	TRBD1	TGCGCCAGCAGCTCCGGGACAGGGATGGAGACCCAGTACTTC	CASSSGTGMETQYF
TRBV18	NA	TRBJ1-5	NA	TGTGCCAGCTCACTTGGGGCTAGCAATCAGCCCCAGCATTTT	CASSLGASNQPQHF
TRBV14	NA	TRBJ1-2	NA	TGTGCCAGCAGCCCCCTCGTGGAGTTATATAACTATGGCTACACCTTC	CASSPLVELYNYGYTF
TRBV12-3/TRBV12-4	once	TRBJ1-2	NA	TGTGCCAGCAAACTGGACAGTTATGGCTACACCTTC	CASKLDSYGYTF